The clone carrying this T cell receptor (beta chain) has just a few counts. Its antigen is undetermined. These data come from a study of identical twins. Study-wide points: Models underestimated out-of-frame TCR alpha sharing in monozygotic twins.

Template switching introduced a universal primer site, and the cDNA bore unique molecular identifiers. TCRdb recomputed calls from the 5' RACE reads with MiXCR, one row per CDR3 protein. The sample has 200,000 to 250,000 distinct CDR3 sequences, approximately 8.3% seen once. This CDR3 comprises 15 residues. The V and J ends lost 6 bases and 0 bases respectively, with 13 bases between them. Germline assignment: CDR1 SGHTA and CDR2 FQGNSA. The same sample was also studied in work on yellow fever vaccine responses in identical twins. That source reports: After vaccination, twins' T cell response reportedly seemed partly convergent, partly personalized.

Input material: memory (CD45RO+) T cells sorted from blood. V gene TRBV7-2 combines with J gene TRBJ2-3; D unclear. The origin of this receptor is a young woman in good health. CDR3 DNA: TGTGCCAGCAGTCACTCTGTTATTAGCACAGATACGCAGTATTTT. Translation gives CASSHSVISTDTQYF.